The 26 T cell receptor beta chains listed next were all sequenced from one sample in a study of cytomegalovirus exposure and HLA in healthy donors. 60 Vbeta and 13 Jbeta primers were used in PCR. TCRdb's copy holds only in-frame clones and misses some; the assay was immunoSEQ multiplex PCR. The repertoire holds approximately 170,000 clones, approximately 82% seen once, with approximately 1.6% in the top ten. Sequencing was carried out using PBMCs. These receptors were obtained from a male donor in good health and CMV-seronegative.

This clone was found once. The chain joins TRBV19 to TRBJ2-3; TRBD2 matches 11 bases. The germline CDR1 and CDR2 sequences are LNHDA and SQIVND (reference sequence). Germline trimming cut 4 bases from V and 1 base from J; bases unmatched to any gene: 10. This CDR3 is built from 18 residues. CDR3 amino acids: CASSRSSGGTSRTDTQYF. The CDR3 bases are TGTGCCAGTAGTAGATCTAGCGGGGGGACGTCCCGCACAGATACGCAGTATTTT.

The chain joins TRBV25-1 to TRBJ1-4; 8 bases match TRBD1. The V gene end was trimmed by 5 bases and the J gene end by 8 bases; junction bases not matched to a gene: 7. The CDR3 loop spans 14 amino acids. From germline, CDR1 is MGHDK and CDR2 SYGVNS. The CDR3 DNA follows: TGTGCCAGCAGTATCCAGGGGGCCGGGGAAAAACTGTTTTTT. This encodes CASSIQGAGEKLFF.

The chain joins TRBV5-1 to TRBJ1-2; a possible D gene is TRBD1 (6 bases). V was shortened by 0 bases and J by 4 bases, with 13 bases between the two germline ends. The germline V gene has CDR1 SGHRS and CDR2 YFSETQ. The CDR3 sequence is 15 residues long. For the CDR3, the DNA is TGCGCCAGCAGCTTGGGGGGGCAGACCATCTATGGCTACACCTTC. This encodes CASSLGGQTIYGYTF.

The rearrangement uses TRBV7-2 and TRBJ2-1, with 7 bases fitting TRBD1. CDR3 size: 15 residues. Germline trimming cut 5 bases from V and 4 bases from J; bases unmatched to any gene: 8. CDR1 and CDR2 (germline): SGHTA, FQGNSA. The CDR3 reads CASSKGQPNYNEQFF. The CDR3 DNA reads TGTGCCAGCAGCAAGGGACAGCCGAATTACAATGAGCAGTTCTTC.

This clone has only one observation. The CDR3 protein is CASSYVGTEAFF. In nucleotides, the CDR3 is TGTGCCAGCAGTTACGTCGGCACTGAAGCTTTCTTT. The chain joins TRBV6-5 to TRBJ1-1, with D unclear. The V and J ends lost 2 bases and 4 bases respectively, with 5 bases between them. Germline CDR1 MNHEY, CDR2 SVGAGI. This CDR3 has 12 residues.

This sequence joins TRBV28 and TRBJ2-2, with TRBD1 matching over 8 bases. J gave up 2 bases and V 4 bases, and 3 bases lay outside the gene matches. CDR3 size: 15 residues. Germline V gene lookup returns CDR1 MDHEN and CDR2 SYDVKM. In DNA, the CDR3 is TGTGCCAGCAGTTGGACAGGGTTAAACACCGGGGAGCTGTTTTTT. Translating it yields CASSWTGLNTGELFF.

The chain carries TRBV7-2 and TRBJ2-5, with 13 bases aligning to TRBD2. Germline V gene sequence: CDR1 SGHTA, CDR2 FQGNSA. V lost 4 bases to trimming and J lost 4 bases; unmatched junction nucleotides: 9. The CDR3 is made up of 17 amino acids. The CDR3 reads CASSSPTGLAGLETQYF. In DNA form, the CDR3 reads TGTGCCAGCAGCTCACCCACGGGACTAGCGGGGTTAGAGACCCAGTACTTC.

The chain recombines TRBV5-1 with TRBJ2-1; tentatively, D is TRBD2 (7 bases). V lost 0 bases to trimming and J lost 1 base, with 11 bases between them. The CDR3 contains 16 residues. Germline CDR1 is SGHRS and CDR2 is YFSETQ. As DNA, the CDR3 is TGCGCCAGCAGCTTGGTTGGGGGGGCATCCTACAATGAGCAGTTCTTC. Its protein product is CASSLVGGASYNEQFF.

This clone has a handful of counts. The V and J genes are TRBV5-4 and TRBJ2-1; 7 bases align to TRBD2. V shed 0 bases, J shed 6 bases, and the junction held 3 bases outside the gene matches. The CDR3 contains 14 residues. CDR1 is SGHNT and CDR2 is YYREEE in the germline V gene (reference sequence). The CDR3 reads CASSLEASGNEQFF. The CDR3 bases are TGTGCCAGCAGCTTGGAAGCTAGCGGCAATGAGCAGTTCTTC.

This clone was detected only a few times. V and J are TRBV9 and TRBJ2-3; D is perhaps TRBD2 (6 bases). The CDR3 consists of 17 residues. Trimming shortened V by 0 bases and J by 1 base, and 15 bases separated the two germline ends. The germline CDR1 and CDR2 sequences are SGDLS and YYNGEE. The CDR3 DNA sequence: TGTGCCAGCAGCGTAGCTCCCGGCGGGAAAGGCACAGATACGCAGTATTTT. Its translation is CASSVAPGGKGTDTQYF.

CDR3 nucleotide sequence: TGTGCCAGCAGTTCCATAGGGGTCAGGGGGTACGAAAAACTGTTTTTT. It specifies CASSSIGVRGYEKLFF. The chain joins TRBV6-5 to TRBJ1-4; 7 positions agree with TRBD1. The CDR3 has 16 residues. The ends lost 4 bases at V and 8 bases at J; junction bases unmatched: 13. The germline V gene has CDR1 MNHEY and CDR2 SVGAGI.

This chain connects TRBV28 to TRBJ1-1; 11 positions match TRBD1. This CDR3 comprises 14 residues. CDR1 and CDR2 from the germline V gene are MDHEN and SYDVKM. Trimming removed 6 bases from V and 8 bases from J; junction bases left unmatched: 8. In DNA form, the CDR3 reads TGTGCCAGCAGCTCTCCGGGACAGGGGGGCGAAGCTTTCTTT. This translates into CASSSPGQGGEAFF.

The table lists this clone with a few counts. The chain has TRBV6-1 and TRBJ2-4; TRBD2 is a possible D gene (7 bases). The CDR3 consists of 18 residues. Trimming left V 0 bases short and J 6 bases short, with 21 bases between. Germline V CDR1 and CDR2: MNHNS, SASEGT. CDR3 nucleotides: TGTGCCAGCAGTGAAGCACTGAACGCCGGGGGGCCGTTAAACATTCAGTACTTC. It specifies CASSEALNAGGPLNIQYF.

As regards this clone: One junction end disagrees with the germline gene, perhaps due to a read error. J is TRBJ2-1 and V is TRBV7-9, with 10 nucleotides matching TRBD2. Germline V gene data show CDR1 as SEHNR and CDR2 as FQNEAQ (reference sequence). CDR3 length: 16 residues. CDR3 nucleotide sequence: TGTTCCAGCGAAGGGCTAGCGGGAGTTTACCACAATGAGCAGTTCTTC. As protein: CSSEGLAGVYHNEQFF. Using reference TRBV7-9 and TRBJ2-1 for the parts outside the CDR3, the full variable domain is DTGVSQNPRHKITKRGQNVTFRCDPISEHNRLYWYRQTLGQGPEFLTYFQNEAQLEKSRLLSDRFSAERPKGSFSTLEIQRTEQGDSAMYLCSSEGLAGVYHNEQFFGPGTRLTVL.

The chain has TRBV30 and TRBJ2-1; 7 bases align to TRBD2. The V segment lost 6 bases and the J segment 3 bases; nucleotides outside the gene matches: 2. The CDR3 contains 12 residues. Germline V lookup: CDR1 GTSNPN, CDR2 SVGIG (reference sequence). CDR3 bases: TGTGCCTGCCGGGACTACTACAATGAGCAGTTCTTC. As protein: CACRDYYNEQFF.

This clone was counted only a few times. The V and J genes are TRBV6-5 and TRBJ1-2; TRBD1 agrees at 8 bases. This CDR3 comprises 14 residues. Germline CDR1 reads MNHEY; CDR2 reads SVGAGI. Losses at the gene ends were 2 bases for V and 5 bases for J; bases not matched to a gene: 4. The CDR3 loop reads CASSYRQGAYGYTF. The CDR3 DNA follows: TGTGCCAGCAGTTACAGGCAGGGGGCTTATGGCTACACCTTC.

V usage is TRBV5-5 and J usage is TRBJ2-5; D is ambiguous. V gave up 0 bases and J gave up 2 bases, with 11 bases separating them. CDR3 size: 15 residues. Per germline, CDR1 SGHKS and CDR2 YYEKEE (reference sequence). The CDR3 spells CASSLAADLQETQYF. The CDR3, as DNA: TGTGCCAGCAGCTTGGCGGCTGACTTGCAAGAGACCCAGTACTTC.

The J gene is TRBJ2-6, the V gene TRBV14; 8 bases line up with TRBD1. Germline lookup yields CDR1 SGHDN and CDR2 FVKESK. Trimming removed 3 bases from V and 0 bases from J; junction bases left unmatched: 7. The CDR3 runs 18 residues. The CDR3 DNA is TGTGCCAGCAGCCAGTTAGGACAGGGATACTCTGGGGCCAACGTCCTGACTTTC. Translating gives CASSQLGQGYSGANVLTF.

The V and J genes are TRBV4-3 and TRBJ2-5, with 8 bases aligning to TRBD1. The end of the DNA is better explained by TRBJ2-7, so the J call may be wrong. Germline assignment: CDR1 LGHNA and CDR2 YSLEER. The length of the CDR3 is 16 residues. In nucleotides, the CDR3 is TGCGCCAGCAGCCAAGAAAGAGGGACAGGATCCTACGAGCAGTACTTC. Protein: CASSQERGTGSYEQYF.

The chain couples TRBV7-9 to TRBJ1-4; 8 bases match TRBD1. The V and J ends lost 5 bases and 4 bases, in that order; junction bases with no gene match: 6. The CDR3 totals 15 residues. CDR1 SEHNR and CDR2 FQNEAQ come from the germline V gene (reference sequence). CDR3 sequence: CASSIQTGVNEKLFF. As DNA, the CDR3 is TGTGCCAGCAGCATCCAGACAGGGGTTAATGAAAAACTGTTTTTT.

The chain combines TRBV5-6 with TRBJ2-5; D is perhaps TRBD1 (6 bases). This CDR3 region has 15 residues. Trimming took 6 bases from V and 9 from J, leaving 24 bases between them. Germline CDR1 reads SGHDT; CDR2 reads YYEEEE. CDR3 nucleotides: TGTGCCAGCACAGTTGGACAGATTTCTTTGAGGGCCCAGTACTTC. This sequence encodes CASTVGQISLRAQYF.

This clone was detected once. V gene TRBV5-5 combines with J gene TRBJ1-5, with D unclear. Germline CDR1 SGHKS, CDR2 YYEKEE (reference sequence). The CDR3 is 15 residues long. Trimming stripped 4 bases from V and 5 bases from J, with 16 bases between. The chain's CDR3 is CASSHRPGVDQPQHF. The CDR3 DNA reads TGTGCCAGCAGCCATAGACCGGGTGTAGATCAGCCCCAGCATTTT.

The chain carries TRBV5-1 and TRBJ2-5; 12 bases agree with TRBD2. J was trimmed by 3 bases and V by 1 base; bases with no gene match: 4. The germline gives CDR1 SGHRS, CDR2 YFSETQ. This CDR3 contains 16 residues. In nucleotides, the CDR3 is TGCGCCAGCAGCTTGCGACCTAGCGGGGGGGAAGAGACCCAGTACTTC. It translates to CASSLRPSGGEETQYF.

The CDR3 region has the DNA TGTGCCATCAGTGAGTCGATAATCCAGGGGGCCAATGAGCAGTTCTTC. It yields the protein CAISESIIQGANEQFF. V and J are TRBV10-3 and TRBJ2-1; 8 bases match TRBD1. The CDR3 runs 16 residues. The trim removed 0 bases at V and 6 bases at J, leaving 7 bases unmatched. Germline CDR1 reads ENHRY; CDR2 reads SYGVKD.

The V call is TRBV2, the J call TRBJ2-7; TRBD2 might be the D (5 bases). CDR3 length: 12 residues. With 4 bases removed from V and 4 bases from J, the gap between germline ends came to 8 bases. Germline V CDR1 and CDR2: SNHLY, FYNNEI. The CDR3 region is CASSVDYYEQYF. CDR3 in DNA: TGTGCCAGCAGTGTAGACTATTACGAGCAGTACTTC.

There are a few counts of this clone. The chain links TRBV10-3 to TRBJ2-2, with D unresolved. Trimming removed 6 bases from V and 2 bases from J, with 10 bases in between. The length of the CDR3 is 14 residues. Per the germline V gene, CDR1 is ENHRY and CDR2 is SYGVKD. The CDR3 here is CAIRSSANTGELFF. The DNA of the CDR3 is TGTGCCATCAGGTCTAGTGCTAACACCGGGGAGCTGTTTTTT.